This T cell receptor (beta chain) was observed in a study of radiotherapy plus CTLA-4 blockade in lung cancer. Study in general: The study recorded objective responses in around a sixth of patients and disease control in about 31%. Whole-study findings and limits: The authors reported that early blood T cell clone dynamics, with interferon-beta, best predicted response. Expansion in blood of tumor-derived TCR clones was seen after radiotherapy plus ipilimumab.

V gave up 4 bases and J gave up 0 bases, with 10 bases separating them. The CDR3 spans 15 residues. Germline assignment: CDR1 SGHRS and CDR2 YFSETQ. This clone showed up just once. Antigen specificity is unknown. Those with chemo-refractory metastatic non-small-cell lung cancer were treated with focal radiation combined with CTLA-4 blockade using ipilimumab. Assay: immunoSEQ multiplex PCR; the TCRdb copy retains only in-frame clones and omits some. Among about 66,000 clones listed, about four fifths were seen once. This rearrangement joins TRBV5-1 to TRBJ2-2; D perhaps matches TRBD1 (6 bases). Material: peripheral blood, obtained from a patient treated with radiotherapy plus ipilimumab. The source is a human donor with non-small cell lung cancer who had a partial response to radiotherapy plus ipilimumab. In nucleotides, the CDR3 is TGCGCCAGCAGCCCGGGACATACGAACACCGGGGAGCTGTTTTTT. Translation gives CASSPGHTNTGELFF.